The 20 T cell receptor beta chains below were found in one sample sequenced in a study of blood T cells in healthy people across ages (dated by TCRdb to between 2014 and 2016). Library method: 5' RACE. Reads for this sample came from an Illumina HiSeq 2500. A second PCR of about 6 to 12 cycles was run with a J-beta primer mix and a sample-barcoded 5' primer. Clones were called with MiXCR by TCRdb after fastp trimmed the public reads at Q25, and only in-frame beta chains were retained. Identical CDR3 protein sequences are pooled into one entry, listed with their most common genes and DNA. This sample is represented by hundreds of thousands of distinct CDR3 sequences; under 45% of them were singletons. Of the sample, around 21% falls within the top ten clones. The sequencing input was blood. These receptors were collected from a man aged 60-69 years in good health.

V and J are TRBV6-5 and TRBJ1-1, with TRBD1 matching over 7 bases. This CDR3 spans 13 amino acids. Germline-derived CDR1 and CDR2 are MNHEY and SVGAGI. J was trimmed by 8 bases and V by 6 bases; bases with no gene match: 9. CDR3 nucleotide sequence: TGTGCCAGCAGCGCCACAGGGGTGGCCGAAGCTTTCTTT. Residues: CASSATGVAEAFF.

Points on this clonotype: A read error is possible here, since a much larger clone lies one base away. As DNA, the CDR3 is TGCAGCGTTGCCCCCTCGGACAGGTCCTACGAGCAGTACTTC. It translates to CSVAPSDRSYEQYF. The gene calls are TRBV29-1 and TRBJ2-7, with 7 bases matching TRBD1. This CDR3 contains 14 residues. Germline CDR1 and CDR2: SQVTM and ANQGSEA. With V trimmed by 4 bases and J by 1 base, 7 bases remained unmatched.

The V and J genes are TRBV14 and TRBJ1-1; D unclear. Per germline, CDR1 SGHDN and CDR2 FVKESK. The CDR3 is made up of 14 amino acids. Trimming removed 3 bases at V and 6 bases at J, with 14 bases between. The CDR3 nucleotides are TGTGCCAGCAGCCATAGCATTTGGAGATCTGAAGCTTTCTTT. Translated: CASSHSIWRSEAFF.

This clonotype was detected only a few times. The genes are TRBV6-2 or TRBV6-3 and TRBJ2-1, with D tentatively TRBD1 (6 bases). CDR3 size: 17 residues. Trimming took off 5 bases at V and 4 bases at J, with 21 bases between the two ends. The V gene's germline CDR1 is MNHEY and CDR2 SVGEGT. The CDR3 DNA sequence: TGTGCCAGCAGTCATACGCCCTCAACAGGGCGATACAATGAGCAGTTCTTC. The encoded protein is CASSHTPSTGRYNEQFF.

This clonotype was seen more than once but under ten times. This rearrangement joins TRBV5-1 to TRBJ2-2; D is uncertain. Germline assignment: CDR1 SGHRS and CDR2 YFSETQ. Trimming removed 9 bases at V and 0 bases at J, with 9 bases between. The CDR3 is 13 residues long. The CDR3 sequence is CATKRSNTGELFF. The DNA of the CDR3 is TGCGCCACAAAACGTTCGAACACCGGGGAGCTGTTTTTT. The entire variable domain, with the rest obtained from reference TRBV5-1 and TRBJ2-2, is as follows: KAGVTQTPRYLIKTRGQQVTLSCSPISGHRSVSWYQQTPGQGLQFLFEYFSETQRNKGNFPGRFSGRQFSNSRSEMNVSTLELGDSALYLCATKRSNTGELFFGEGSRLTVL.

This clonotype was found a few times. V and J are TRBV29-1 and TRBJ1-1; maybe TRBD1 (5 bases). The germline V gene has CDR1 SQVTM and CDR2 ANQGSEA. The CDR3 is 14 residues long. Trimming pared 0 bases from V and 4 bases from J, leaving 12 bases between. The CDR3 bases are TGCAGCGTTGAAGATCCGGGGGGTCCCACTGAAGCTTTCTTT. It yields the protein CSVEDPGGPTEAFF.

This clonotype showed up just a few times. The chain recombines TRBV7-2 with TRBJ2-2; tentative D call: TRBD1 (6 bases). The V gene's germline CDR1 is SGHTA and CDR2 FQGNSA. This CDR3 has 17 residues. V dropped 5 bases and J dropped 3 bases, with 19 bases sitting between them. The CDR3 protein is CASSTTFGDTYTGELFF. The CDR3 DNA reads TGTGCCAGCAGCACCACTTTTGGGGACACTTACACCGGGGAGCTGTTTTTT.

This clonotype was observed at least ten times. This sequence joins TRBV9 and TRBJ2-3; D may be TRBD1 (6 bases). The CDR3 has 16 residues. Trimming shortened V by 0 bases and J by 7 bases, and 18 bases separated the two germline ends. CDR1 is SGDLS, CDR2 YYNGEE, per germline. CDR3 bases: TGTGCCAGCAGCGTAGAGGCCCAGGGGCGCTTGAATACGCAGTATTTT. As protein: CASSVEAQGRLNTQYF.

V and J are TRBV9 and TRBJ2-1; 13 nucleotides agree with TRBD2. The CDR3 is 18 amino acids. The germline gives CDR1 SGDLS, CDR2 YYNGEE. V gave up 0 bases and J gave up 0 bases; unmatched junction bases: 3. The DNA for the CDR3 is TGTGCCAGCAGCGTAGGACTAGCGGGGGGTGCCTCCTACAATGAGCAGTTCTTC. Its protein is CASSVGLAGGASYNEQFF.

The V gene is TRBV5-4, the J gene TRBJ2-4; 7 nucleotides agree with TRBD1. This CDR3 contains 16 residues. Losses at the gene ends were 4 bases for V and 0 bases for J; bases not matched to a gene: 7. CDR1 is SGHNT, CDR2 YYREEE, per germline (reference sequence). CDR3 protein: CASSTSGQRAKNIQYF. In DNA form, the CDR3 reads TGTGCCAGCAGCACCTCGGGACAGAGAGCCAAAAACATTCAGTACTTC.

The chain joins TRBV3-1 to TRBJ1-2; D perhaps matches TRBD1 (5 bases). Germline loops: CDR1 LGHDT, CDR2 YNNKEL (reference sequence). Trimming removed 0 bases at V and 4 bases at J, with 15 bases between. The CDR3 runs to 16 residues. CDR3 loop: CASSQDSRESGYGYTF. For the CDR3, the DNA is TGTGCCAGCAGCCAAGATTCCAGGGAGTCTGGCTATGGCTACACCTTC.

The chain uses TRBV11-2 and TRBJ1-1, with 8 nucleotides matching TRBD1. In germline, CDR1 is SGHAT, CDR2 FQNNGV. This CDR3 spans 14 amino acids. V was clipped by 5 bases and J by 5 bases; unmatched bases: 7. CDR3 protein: CASSPRTGITEAFF. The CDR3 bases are TGTGCCAGCAGCCCTCGGACAGGGATTACTGAAGCTTTCTTT.

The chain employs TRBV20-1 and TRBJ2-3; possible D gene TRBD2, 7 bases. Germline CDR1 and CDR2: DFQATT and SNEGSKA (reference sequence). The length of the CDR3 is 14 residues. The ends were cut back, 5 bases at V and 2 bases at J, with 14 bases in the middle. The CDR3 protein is CSAFGGAVTDTQYF. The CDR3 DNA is TGCAGTGCTTTTGGGGGGGCTGTCACAGATACGCAGTATTTT.

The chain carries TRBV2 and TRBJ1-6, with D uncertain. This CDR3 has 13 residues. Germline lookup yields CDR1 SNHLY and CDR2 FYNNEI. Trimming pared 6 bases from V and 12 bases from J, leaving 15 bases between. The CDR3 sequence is CASRPGRVQPLHF. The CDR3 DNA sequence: TGTGCCAGCAGACCTGGACGGGTCCAACCCCTCCACTTT. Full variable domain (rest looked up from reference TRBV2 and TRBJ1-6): EPEVTQTPSHQVTQMGQEVILRCVPISNHLYFYWYRQILGQKVEFLVSFYNNEISEKSEIFDDQFSVERPDGSNFTLKIRSTKLEDSAMYFCASRPGRVQPLHFGNGTRLTVT.

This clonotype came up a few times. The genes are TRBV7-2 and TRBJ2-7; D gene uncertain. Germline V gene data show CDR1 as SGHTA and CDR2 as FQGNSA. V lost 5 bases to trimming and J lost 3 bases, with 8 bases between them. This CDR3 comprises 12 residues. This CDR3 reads CASSTSNYEQYF. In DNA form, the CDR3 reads TGTGCCAGCAGCACAAGTAACTACGAGCAGTACTTC.

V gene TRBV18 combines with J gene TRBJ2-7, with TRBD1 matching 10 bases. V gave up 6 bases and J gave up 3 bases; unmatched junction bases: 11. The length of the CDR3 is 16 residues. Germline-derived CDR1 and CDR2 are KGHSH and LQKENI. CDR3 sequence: CASSTSGGQGYYEQYF. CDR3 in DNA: TGTGCCAGCTCTACCTCCGGGGGACAGGGGTACTACGAGCAGTACTTC.

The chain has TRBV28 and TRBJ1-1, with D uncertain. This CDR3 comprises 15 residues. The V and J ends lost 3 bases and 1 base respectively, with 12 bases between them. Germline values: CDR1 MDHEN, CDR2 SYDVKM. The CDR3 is CASSFLAVRNTEAFF. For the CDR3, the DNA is TGTGCCAGCAGTTTCCTGGCAGTCCGGAACACTGAAGCTTTCTTT.

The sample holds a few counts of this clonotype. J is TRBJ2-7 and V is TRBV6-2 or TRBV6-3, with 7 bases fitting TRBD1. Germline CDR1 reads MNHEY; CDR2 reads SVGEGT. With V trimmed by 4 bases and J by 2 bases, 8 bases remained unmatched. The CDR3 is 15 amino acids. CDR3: CASSLQGPGPYEQYF. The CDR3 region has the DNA TGTGCCAGCAGTTTACAGGGGCCGGGGCCCTACGAGCAGTACTTC.

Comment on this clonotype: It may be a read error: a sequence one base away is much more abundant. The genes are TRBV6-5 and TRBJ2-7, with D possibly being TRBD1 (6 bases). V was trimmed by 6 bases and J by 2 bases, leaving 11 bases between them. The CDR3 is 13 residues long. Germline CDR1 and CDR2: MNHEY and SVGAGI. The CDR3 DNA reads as TGTGCCAGCAGGCAGGGGACCACCTACGAGCAGTACTTC. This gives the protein CASRQGTTYEQYF.

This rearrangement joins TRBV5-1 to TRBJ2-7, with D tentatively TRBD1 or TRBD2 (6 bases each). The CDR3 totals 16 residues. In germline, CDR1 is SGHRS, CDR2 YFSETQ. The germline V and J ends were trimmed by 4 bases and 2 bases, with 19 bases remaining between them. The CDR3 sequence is CASSPRGPGATYEQYF. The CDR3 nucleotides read TGCGCCAGCAGCCCCCGAGGACCGGGGGCTACCTACGAGCAGTACTTC.